Listed below are T cell receptor beta chains from one sample, sequenced in a study of T cell responses to AZD1222 COVID-19 vaccine. Method: immunoSEQ multiplex PCR; TCRdb's copy keeps in-frame clones and lacks some. The sample has 90,000 to 140,000 clones; roughly 90% are singletons. The sample was peripheral blood, taken on day 0 of AZD1222 vaccination. The receptor source for this set is an adult in good health. Both conserved end residues are part of each CDR3. D genes are given only for firm matches. Only part of the rows carry a size: once, few, many, or a class if the clone is expanded.

TRBJ1-5 TRBV14 few TRBD1 TGTGCCAGCAGCCGGACAGGGGGGAATCAGCCCCAGCATTTT CASSRTGGNQPQHF
TRBJ1-5 TRBV18 - TRBD1 TGTGCCAGCTCACCCGACAGGGACGGGCCCCAGCATTTT CASSPDRDGPQHF
TRBJ2-1 TRBV18 - - TGTGCCAGCTTTGGTGGCATGAGCAATGAGCAGTTCTTC CASFGGMSNEQFF
TRBJ1-2 TRBV7-9 - - TGTGCCAGCAGCGTTACAGGACAGCCCTATGGCTACACCTTC CASSVTGQPYGYTF
TRBJ1-1 TRBV6-4 - TRBD1 TGTGCCAGCAGTGATGGGGCAGGGGGCACTGAAGCTTTCTTT CASSDGAGGTEAFF
TRBJ2-3 TRBV10-3 - TRBD2 TGTGCCATCAGTGCCAGTCCCGGGACTAGCGGGGGAAACAGAAGCACAGATACGCAGTATTTT CAISASPGTSGGNRSTDTQYF
TRBJ2-1 TRBV15 - - TGTGCCACCAGCAGAGTTACCCAAGCCAATGAGCAGTTCTTC CATSRVTQANEQFF
TRBJ1-1 TRBV6-1 - - TGTGCCAGCAGTGGAGGGGAGACAGAGATTATGAACACTGAAGCTTTCTTT CASSGGETEIMNTEAFF
TRBJ2-1 TRBV11-2 - TRBD1 TGTGCCAGCAGCTTAGCACAGGGGAATGAGCAGTTCTTC CASSLAQGNEQFF
TRBJ1-2 TRBV2 - - TGTGCCAGCAGTGAAAGGTTTGTCCTCTCATTACGTGATGGCTACACCTTC CASSERFVLSLRDGYTF
TRBJ2-3 TRBV7-9 - TRBD1 TGTGCCAGCAGCCTGACAGGGGATGCCGATACGCAGTATTTT CASSLTGDADTQYF
TRBJ1-2 TRBV5-8 few - TGTGCCAGCAGCTTGGGACGGAATAACTATGGCTACACCTTC CASSLGRNNYGYTF
TRBJ2-2 TRBV7-9 - TRBD2 TGTGCCAGCAGCTTATCACGGCGGGAGATTTGGCGGGCCGGGGAGCTGTTTTTT CASSLSRREIWRAGELFF
TRBJ1-5 TRBV29-1 - TRBD1 TGCAGCGTTGAGCAGGGGGCAAATCAGCCCCAGCATTTT CSVEQGANQPQHF
TRBJ2-7 TRBV10-2 - - TGCGCCAGCAGTATGGGATCCACCTACGAGCAGTACTTC CASSMGSTYEQYF
TRBJ2-5 TRBV28 - - TGTGCCAGCAGCCTAACGTGGGGAGTCGCCCAAGAGACCCAGTACTTC CASSLTWGVAQETQYF
TRBJ1-5 TRBV19 - - TGTGCCAGTAGTATAGAAGTTTATAGCAATCAGCCCCAGCATTTT CASSIEVYSNQPQHF
TRBJ2-1 TRBV2 - - TGTGCCAGCAGTGAGGAGTTAGGTTCCTACAATGAGCAGTTCTTC CASSEELGSYNEQFF
TRBJ2-6 TRBV7-2 - - TGTGCCAGCAGCCCCCAGGGGACAAACTCTGGGGCCAACGTCCTGACTTTC CASSPQGTNSGANVLTF
TRBJ2-7 TRBV11-3 - - TGTGCCAGCAGCCTCGATTGGGGACACGAGCAGTACTTC CASSLDWGHEQYF
TRBJ2-5 TRBV12-3/TRBV12-4 - - TGTGCCAGCAGCCCGCAGGGGGAGACCCAGTACTTC CASSPQGETQYF
TRBJ2-5 TRBV2 - - TGTGCCAGCACAGGGACGGGGGAGACCCAGTACTTC CASTGTGETQYF
TRBJ1-5 TRBV2 - - TGTGCCAGCAGTGCGGAGAGGGTACCCCAGCATTTT CASSAERVPQHF
TRBJ1-1 TRBV5-6 once - TGTGCCAGCATCCTGAGGGGCCGGAGCACTGAAGCTTTCTTT CASILRGRSTEAFF
TRBJ2-1 TRBV5-4 - TRBD2 TGTGCCAGCAGCTTTGTCCTAGCGGGAGTTGGTGAGCAGTTCTTC CASSFVLAGVGEQFF
TRBJ2-5 TRBV7-9 - TRBD2 TGTGCCAGCAGCCCAAGCGGGGGGATCGAGACCCAGTACTTC CASSPSGGIETQYF
TRBJ1-4 TRBV2 - - TGTGCCAGCAGTGAAGGGCGACACCCGACTGAAAAACTGTTTTTT CASSEGRHPTEKLFF
TRBJ2-1 TRBV7-3 - TRBD2 TGTGCCAGCAGCCAAGCGGGGGGGCAGCAGTTCTTC CASSQAGGQQFF
TRBJ1-5 TRBV2 - - TGTGCCAGCAGACCCGGGACGTCCCGCAATCAGCCCCAGCATTTT CASRPGTSRNQPQHF
TRBJ2-7 TRBV5-4 - TRBD2 TGTGCCAGCAGCCTACCTGGGGGACTAGCCCAAGAGAGCTTC CASSLPGGLAQESF
TRBJ1-6 TRBV6-5 - TRBD1 TGTGCCAGCAGTCCGGGACAGATCGATTCACCCCTCCACTTT CASSPGQIDSPLHF
TRBJ1-3 TRBV13 - - TGTGCCAGCAGCTTATCGAGGTTGGGGGGAAACACCATATATTTT CASSLSRLGGNTIYF
TRBJ1-2 TRBV27 few - TGTGCCAGCAGTTTGGACAAGGGCTATGGCTACACCTTC CASSLDKGYGYTF
TRBJ2-5 TRBV4-2 - TRBD1 TGTGCCAGCAGCCAAGAATCCGGGACAGGGTCCACGAAAGAGACCCAGTACTTC CASSQESGTGSTKETQYF
TRBJ2-5 TRBV5-6 - - TGTGCCAGCAGCTTACAAGAGACCCAGTACTTC CASSLQETQYF
TRBJ2-7 TRBV6-6 - TRBD2 TGTGCCAGCTGGGGAGGGGCCGGGAACTACGAGCAGTACTTC CASWGGAGNYEQYF
TRBJ2-7 TRBV15 - - TGTGCCACCAGCAGAGATTTGCGGTACGAGCAGTACTTC CATSRDLRYEQYF
TRBJ2-2 TRBV15 - TRBD2 TGTGCCACCAGCAGAGGAGCAGGACTAGCGGGAGACGGCACCGGGGAGCTGTTTTTT CATSRGAGLAGDGTGELFF
TRBJ1-1 TRBV11-2 once TRBD1 TGTGCCAGCAGCCTCAGGACAGGGTGGGGCACTGAAGCTTTCTTT CASSLRTGWGTEAFF
TRBJ1-2 TRBV4-2 - TRBD1 TGTGCCAGCAGCCGACAGGGATTCGATGGCTACACCTTC CASSRQGFDGYTF
TRBJ1-3 TRBV15 - - TGTGCCACCAGCAGAGATCGGTTCACCATATATTTT CATSRDRFTIYF
TRBJ2-1 TRBV6-2/TRBV6-3 - TRBD2 TGTGCCAGCAGCCCAGGGCCTAGCGGGAGGATCTCCTACAATGAGCAGTTCTTC CASSPGPSGRISYNEQFF
TRBJ1-1 TRBV4-3 - - TGCGCCAGCAGCCCTGGGACCGTGAACACTGAAGCTTTCTTT CASSPGTVNTEAFF
TRBJ1-1 TRBV3-1/TRBV3-2 - - TGTGCCAGCAGCCAGACACTGCAGAGGAGATCCTTATGGGGCACTGAAGCTTTCTTT CASSQTLQRRSLWGTEAFF
TRBJ1-1 TRBV28 - TRBD1 TGTGCCAGCAGGGGATCGGGCGGAACAGGGGTGGGCACTGAAGCTTTCTTT CASRGSGGTGVGTEAFF
TRBJ1-3 TRBV4-1 - - TGCGCCAGCAGCCAAGAACGCGTCTCTGGAAACACCATATATTTT CASSQERVSGNTIYF
TRBJ1-3 TRBV9 - - TGTGCCAGCAGCCCAGGAGGGGGGCAAAACACCATATATTTT CASSPGGGQNTIYF
TRBJ1-1 TRBV28 - TRBD1 TGTGCCAGCAGCCACCACCCCCTGGGACAGGACGCTGAAGCTTTCTTT CASSHHPLGQDAEAFF
TRBJ2-7 TRBV3-1/TRBV3-2 once - TGTGCCAGCAGCCCCACAGCGGTCTCCTACGAGCAGTACTTC CASSPTAVSYEQYF
TRBJ2-4 TRBV2 - - TGTGCCAGCAGCCCAATGGGGGCTGTGAAAAACATTCAGTACTTC CASSPMGAVKNIQYF
TRBJ1-2 TRBV29-1 - - TGCAGCAGCCTCCGGGGCCGGGATGGCTACACCTTC CSSLRGRDGYTF
TRBJ2-1 TRBV6-2/TRBV6-3 - TRBD2 TGTGCCAGCAGTGGGACTAGCGGGATCACCTCCTACAATGAGCAGTTCTTC CASSGTSGITSYNEQFF
TRBJ1-4 TRBV6-5 - TRBD1 TGTGCCAGCAGTCCCGAACAGGGGGGTAATGAAAAACTGTTTTTT CASSPEQGGNEKLFF
TRBJ2-3 TRBV6-6 once - TGTGCCAGCAGTTACAGGACCACAGATACGCAGTATTTT CASSYRTTDTQYF
TRBJ1-2 TRBV12-3/TRBV12-4 once - TGTGCCAGTACCGCAGGGCCTTATGGCTACACCTTC CASTAGPYGYTF
TRBJ1-1 TRBV19 - - TGTGCCAGTAGTATAGATCTAAGGGGGGCCGCTGAAGCTTTCTTT CASSIDLRGAAEAFF
TRBJ1-3 TRBV29-1 - - TGCAGCGTCCCAGCTGGAAACACCATATATTTT CSVPAGNTIYF
TRBJ1-1 TRBV21-1 once - TGTGCCAGCAGGCAGAGGTTATACACAATTCGCACTGAAGCTTTCTTT CASRQRLYTIRTEAFF
TRBJ2-4 TRBV15 - - TGTGCCACCAGCAGAGATAGGGGGAACATTCAGTACTTC CATSRDRGNIQYF